A single sample is the source of the 25 T cell receptor beta chains below, sequenced in a study of response to subunit inactivated influenza vaccine (dated by TCRdb to the late 2010s). The method behind the library was RT-PCR. This sample was sequenced with an Illumina HiSeq 2500. The raw public reads went through TCRdb reprocessing: fastp at Q25, MiXCR clone calling, in-frame beta chains kept. Rows with one shared CDR3 protein collapse into an entry with the most common genes and DNA. The sample has approximately 170,000 distinct CDR3 sequences on record, about 12% of them singletons. The ten largest clones capture about 31% of the sample. Another study also made use of these data, one on T cells expressing NK-cell markers. As that second paper reports: TCR beta cDNA libraries were made by 5'RACE template switching that added a universal primer site and unique molecular identifiers.

The material was CD8+ T cells sorted from PBMCs, obtained 12 days after vaccination. The receptors originated from a man aged 50 to 59 who received an inactivated influenza vaccine. Donor details come from another sample of the same person, matched by shared clones.

Only a few counts were recorded for this clonotype. The chain combines TRBV19 with TRBJ1-1, with D uncertain. V was cut by 9 bases and J by 2 bases, with 13 bases left in between. The CDR3 loop spans 13 amino acids. The V gene's germline CDR1 is LNHDA and CDR2 SQIVND (reference sequence). CDR3 DNA: TGTGCCAGCTCAGACGGGATTAACACTGAAGCTTTCTTT. Protein sequence: CASSDGINTEAFF.

The gene calls are TRBV7-9 and TRBJ2-7; D is perhaps TRBD1 (6 bases). The V end lost 1 base, the J end lost 5 bases, and 6 bases lay between the germline ends. The V gene's germline CDR1 is SEHNR and CDR2 FQNEAQ (reference sequence). This CDR3 has 12 amino acids. The CDR3, as DNA: TGTGCCAGCAGCTTAGGGGACAACGAGCAGTACTTC. This encodes CASSLGDNEQYF.

This clonotype was observed a handful of times. This chain connects TRBV29-1 to TRBJ2-4; no clear D gene. The CDR3 has 13 amino acids. Between the trimmed V and J ends, which lost 6 bases and 0 bases, there was a span of 9 bases. Germline V CDR1 and CDR2: SQVTM, ANQGSEA. CDR3 amino acids: CSVIMLAKNIQYF. As DNA, the CDR3 is TGCAGCGTGATTATGTTAGCCAAAAACATTCAGTACTTC.

This clonotype was detected many times. The V and J genes are TRBV30 and TRBJ1-2; tentatively, D is TRBD1 (6 bases). V lost 0 bases, J lost 6 bases, and 14 bases lay in between. CDR3 length: 14 residues. Germline CDR1 and CDR2: GTSNPN and SVGIG (reference sequence). The CDR3 loop reads CAWSVPGAWDGYTF. CDR3 bases: TGTGCCTGGAGTGTTCCGGGGGCCTGGGATGGCTACACCTTC.

The chain links TRBV5-1 to TRBJ2-1; no clear D. The CDR3 runs to 17 residues. The germline V and J ends were trimmed by 0 bases and 0 bases, with 13 bases remaining between them. Germline V gives CDR1 SGHRS, CDR2 YFSETQ. In nucleotides, the CDR3 is TGCGCCAGCAGCTTGGCCGGTATGCTTTCCTCCTACAATGAGCAGTTCTTC. This sequence encodes CASSLAGMLSSYNEQFF.

The J gene is TRBJ2-1, the V gene TRBV25-1; 11 bases map to TRBD2. Germline values: CDR1 MGHDK, CDR2 SYGVNS. J was trimmed by 5 bases and V by 6 bases; bases with no gene match: 12. The CDR3 consists of 17 residues. The CDR3 sequence is CASSEGWGLAVHNEQFF. As DNA, the CDR3 is TGTGCCAGCAGCGAGGGGTGGGGACTAGCGGTACACAATGAGCAGTTCTTC.

This clonotype has just a few counts. This chain uses TRBV4-1 with TRBJ2-5, with 8 bases aligning to TRBD2. The CDR3 extends over 17 amino acids. J lost 5 bases, V lost 2 bases, and 13 bases had no gene match. Germline CDR1 MGHRA, CDR2 YSYEKL. The CDR3 bases are TGCGCCAGCAGCCAACCCGGGATAGCGGGGTGGGGGGAGACCCAGTACTTC. It yields the protein CASSQPGIAGWGETQYF.

The CDR3, as DNA: TGTGCCAGCAGTCAAAGACAGGGTCCCTATCGAGAGACCCAGTACTTC. It yields the protein CASSQRQGPYRETQYF. V is TRBV12-3 or TRBV12-4 and J is TRBJ2-5, with 7 nucleotides matching TRBD1. The length of the CDR3 is 16 residues. V lost 5 bases and J lost 4; bases outside the gene matches: 13.

The V gene is TRBV15, the J gene TRBJ2-5; 13 bases fit TRBD2. V lost 5 bases to trimming and J lost 5 bases; unmatched junction nucleotides: 5. This CDR3 comprises 15 residues. The germline CDR1 and CDR2 sequences are LNHNV and YYDKDF (reference sequence). The CDR3 bases are TGTGCCACCAGCCCGGGACTAGCGGGGAAGGAGACCCAGTACTTC. Translating it yields CATSPGLAGKETQYF.

This clonotype showed up just a few times. V and J are TRBV7-2 and TRBJ1-1, with 9 bases matching TRBD1. Germline V gene data show CDR1 as SGHTA and CDR2 as FQGNSA. The CDR3 covers 14 residues. V dropped 5 bases and J dropped 10; count of bases not matched to a gene: 11. The CDR3: CASSKMLGQGLAFF. CDR3 bases: TGTGCCAGCAGCAAAATGCTGGGACAGGGATTAGCTTTCTTT.

This clonotype was seen only a few times. The genes are TRBV4-3 and TRBJ2-5; D uncertain. Deletions cut 1 base from V and 0 bases from J, with 6 bases between. Germline CDR1 and CDR2: LGHNA and YSLEER. The CDR3 is 14 residues long. The CDR3 protein is CASSQVFDQETQYF. The CDR3 coding sequence is TGCGCCAGCAGCCAAGTTTTCGACCAAGAGACCCAGTACTTC.

The chain is built from TRBV7-9 and TRBJ2-3; D possibly matches TRBD1 or TRBD2 (5 bases each). The CDR3 spans 12 residues. Germline CDR1 reads SEHNR; CDR2 reads FQNEAQ (reference sequence). Trimming took off 10 bases at V and 6 bases at J, with 14 bases between the two ends. The CDR3 loop is CANERGVDTQYF. CDR3 sequence (DNA): TGTGCCAACGAGAGGGGTGTGGATACGCAGTATTTT.

This clonotype was found many times. The CDR3 reads CSARGWTELNTGELFF. CDR3 DNA: TGCAGTGCTAGGGGCTGGACGGAGCTGAACACCGGGGAGCTGTTTTTT. The chain has TRBV20-1 and TRBJ2-2; D is unclear. The V and J ends lost 3 bases and 1 base respectively, with 15 bases between them. Germline V gives CDR1 DFQATT, CDR2 SNEGSKA (reference sequence). The CDR3 is 16 residues long.

V and J are TRBV12-3 or TRBV12-4 and TRBJ2-5, with 11 bases matching TRBD2. CDR3 size: 16 residues. The J segment lost 1 base and the V segment lost 3 bases, leaving 4 bases of the junction unmatched. The CDR3: CASSFRLAGPQETQYF. CDR3 in DNA: TGTGCCAGCAGTTTCCGACTAGCGGGACCCCAAGAGACCCAGTACTTC.

The chain joins TRBV28 to TRBJ1-4; D is unresolved. The CDR3 runs to 15 residues. Between the trimmed V and J ends, which lost 5 bases and 3 bases, there was a span of 13 bases. Per the germline V gene, CDR1 is MDHEN and CDR2 is SYDVKM. The CDR3 nucleotides are TGTGCCAGCAGTCCGCGATCCGGAGCTAATGAAAAACTGTTTTTT. Translating gives CASSPRSGANEKLFF.

This clonotype was counted many times. V and J are TRBV24-1 and TRBJ2-3; the D is unclear. Germline CDR1 is KGHDR and CDR2 is SFDVKD. V lost 5 bases and J 0 bases, leaving 17 bases between the germline ends. The CDR3 runs 17 residues. In DNA, the CDR3 is TGTGCCACCAGTGGCCCAGGACCGAACCCTAGCACAGATACGCAGTATTTT. This gives the protein CATSGPGPNPSTDTQYF.

This clonotype showed up many times. V is TRBV3-1 and J is TRBJ2-1, with 10 bases lining up with TRBD1. The germline V gene encodes CDR1 LGHDT and CDR2 YNNKEL (reference sequence). The trim removed 4 bases at V and 2 bases at J, leaving 2 bases unmatched. The CDR3 is 15 amino acids. CDR3 DNA: TGTGCCAGCAGCCCGACAGGGGGCGCCTACAATGAGCAGTTCTTC. It specifies CASSPTGGAYNEQFF.

The sample holds a few counts of this clonotype. This chain links TRBV19 with TRBJ2-7, with 8 bases fitting TRBD2. Unmatched junction bases numbered 8, after V lost 5 bases and J lost 2 bases. Germline-derived CDR1 and CDR2 are LNHDA and SQIVND (reference sequence). The CDR3 totals 15 residues. In DNA form, the CDR3 reads TGTGCCAGTAGTCCATTCTTCGGGAGGGCCTACGAGCAGTACTTC. Translating it yields CASSPFFGRAYEQYF.

This clonotype was detected ten times or more. The chain links TRBV27 to TRBJ2-7; 10 bases match TRBD2. This CDR3 contains 14 residues. CDR1 and CDR2 from the germline V gene are MNHEY and SMNVEV (reference sequence). J was trimmed by 5 bases and V by 2 bases; bases with no gene match: 3. CDR3 nucleotide sequence: TGTGCCAGCAGTTTAATAGCGGGAGGTGACGAGCAGTACTTC. Translated, it gives CASSLIAGGDEQYF.

A few counts support this clonotype. This rearrangement joins TRBV4-3 to TRBJ1-4; the D gene is possibly TRBD1 (5 bases). There are 16 residues in the CDR3. Germline V CDR1 and CDR2: LGHNA, YSLEER. Trimming took off 0 bases at V and 6 bases at J, with 14 bases between the two ends. The CDR3 nucleotides read TGCGCCAGCAGCCAAGAAAGGCAGCAGGGTGATGAAAAACTGTTTTTT. Protein sequence: CASSQERQQGDEKLFF.

In its sample, this clonotype was seen many times. V usage is TRBV12-3 or TRBV12-4 and J usage is TRBJ1-4; D not certain. The CDR3 is 11 amino acids. V gave up 5 bases and J gave up 8 bases, with 6 bases separating them. For the CDR3, the DNA is TGTGCCAGCAGTGTCGGGGAAAAACTGTTTTTT. This sequence encodes CASSVGEKLFF.

This clonotype has just a few counts. The chain combines TRBV7-2 with TRBJ1-2, with TRBD1 as a possible D gene (6 bases). V lost 1 base to trimming and J lost 1 base, with 10 bases between them. Germline assignment: CDR1 SGHTA and CDR2 FQGNSA. CDR3 length equals 15 residues. The CDR3 coding sequence is TGTGCCAGCAGCTTAGGTCCAGGGGTTAACTATGGCTACACCTTC. This encodes CASSLGPGVNYGYTF.

The table lists this clonotype with many counts. The chain is built from TRBV29-1 and TRBJ1-1, with TRBD1 identical over 7 bases. Germline CDR1 reads SQVTM; CDR2 reads ANQGSEA. Trimming cost V 0 bases and J 2 bases; bases outside gene matches: 3. The CDR3 has 14 residues. In DNA form, the CDR3 reads TGCAGCGTTGAAGATAACAGGGGAAACACTGAAGCTTTCTTT. Protein: CSVEDNRGNTEAFF.

The chain employs TRBV12-3 or TRBV12-4 and TRBJ2-1, with D perhaps matching TRBD1 or TRBD2 (6 bases each). Trimming removed 6 bases at V and 10 bases at J, with 13 bases between. The CDR3 covers 12 residues. The CDR3 DNA reads as TGTGCCAGCAGAAGTGGGGGGCACGAGCAGTTCTTC. Protein product: CASRSGGHEQFF.

This chain uses TRBV27 with TRBJ1-4; D gene unclear. Trimming took 3 bases from V and 3 from J, leaving 8 bases between them. CDR3 length: 14 residues. The germline V gene encodes CDR1 MNHEY and CDR2 SMNVEV (reference sequence). CDR3 protein: CASSLAGPNEKLFF. CDR3 bases: TGTGCCAGCAGTTTGGCGGGCCCTAATGAAAAACTGTTTTTT.